The entry below describes one T cell receptor (beta chain). This entry is derived from a study of blood T cell repertoires in COVID-19. Clones were read by immunoSEQ multiplex PCR, and TCRdb kept only the in-frame ones, dropping some. The table shows about 93,000 clones, with about 86% occurring only once. Germline CDR1 is LGHDT and CDR2 is YNNKEL (reference sequence). The ends lost 5 bases at V and 5 bases at J; junction bases unmatched: 9. The CDR3 extends over 15 amino acids. The rearrangement links TRBV3-1 (or the pseudogene TRBV3-2) to TRBJ1-2; TRBD1 aligns across 9 bases. The source is a woman older than 75 with acute or convalescent COVID-19. The material sequenced was peripheral blood. The CDR3 nucleotides are TGTGCCAGCAGCTATCCGGGACAGGGCCCTTATGGCTACACCTTC. The encoded protein is CASSYPGQGPYGYTF.